This entry is about one T cell receptor beta chain. The CDR3 totals 16 residues. TCRdb redid the calling of the 5' RACE reads with MiXCR, one entry per CDR3 protein. The profile shows 30,000 to 45,000 distinct CDR3 sequences, 5.3% of them singletons. The data are from a study of early T cells in non-severe SARS-CoV-2 infection. Sequencing was done on a sample of whole blood. The chain is built from TRBV21-1 and TRBJ2-3; the table gives TRBD2 as D, unverified against the DNA. TRBV21-1 is recorded as a pseudogene. This sequence was found in an adult who was a healthcare worker with PCR-confirmed SARS-CoV-2 infection or an uninfected control (not recorded which). The CDR3 sequence is CASSFRTGESTDTQYF. The DNA of the CDR3 is TGTGCCAGCAGCTTCCGGACGGGAGAGAGCACAGATACGCAGTATTTT.